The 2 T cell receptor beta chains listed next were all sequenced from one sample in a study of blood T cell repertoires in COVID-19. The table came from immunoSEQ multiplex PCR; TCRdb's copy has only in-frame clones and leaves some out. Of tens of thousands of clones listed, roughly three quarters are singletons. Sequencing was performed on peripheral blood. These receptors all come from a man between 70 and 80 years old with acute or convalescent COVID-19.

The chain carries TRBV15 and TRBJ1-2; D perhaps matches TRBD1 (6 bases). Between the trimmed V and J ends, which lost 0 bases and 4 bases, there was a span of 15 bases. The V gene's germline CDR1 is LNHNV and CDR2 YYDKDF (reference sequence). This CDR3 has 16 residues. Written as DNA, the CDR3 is TGTGCCACCAGCAGAGACGGGGACAATGTACGCTATGGCTACACCTTC. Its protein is CATSRDGDNVRYGYTF.

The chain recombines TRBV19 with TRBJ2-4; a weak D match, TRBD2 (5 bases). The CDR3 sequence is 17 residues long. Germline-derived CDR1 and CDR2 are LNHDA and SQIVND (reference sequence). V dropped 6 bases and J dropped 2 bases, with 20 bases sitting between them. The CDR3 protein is CASRPRRTELTKNIQYF. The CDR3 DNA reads TGTGCCAGTAGGCCACGAAGGACTGAGCTAACCAAAAACATTCAGTACTTC.